One sample yielded the 25 T cell receptor beta chains listed below, sequenced in a study of cytomegalovirus exposure and HLA in healthy donors. The PCR contained 60 Vbeta and 13 Jbeta primers. Clones were sequenced by immunoSEQ multiplex PCR, and TCRdb holds only the in-frame ones, with some missing. The sample includes 100,000 or so clones, just under 75% seen only once; the top ten take 2% to 2.5%. The sequenced sample was PBMCs. The receptor source for this set is a human donor in good health.

The chain uses TRBV7-2 and TRBJ2-5; possibly TRBD1 for D (5 bases). CDR1 is SGHTA and CDR2 is FQGNSA in the germline V gene. CDR3 length equals 14 residues. The V end lost 3 bases, the J end lost 4 bases, and 12 bases lay between the germline ends. CDR3 in DNA: TGTGCCAGCAGCTTCCGGCGCCAGGGAGAGACCCAGTACTTC. As protein: CASSFRRQGETQYF.

The J gene is TRBJ1-4, the V gene TRBV5-4; D is unresolved. Trimming removed 5 bases at V and 7 bases at J, with 12 bases between. This CDR3 region has 13 residues. The germline V gene has CDR1 SGHNT and CDR2 YYREEE (reference sequence). The CDR3 DNA reads TGTGCCAGCAGAGAATACAGTGGTGAAAAACTGTTTTTT. It codes for CASREYSGEKLFF.

The count of this clone is one. The chain employs TRBV28 and TRBJ2-7; no clear D gene. The V gene lost 5 bases and the J gene lost 3 bases, with 8 bases spanning the gap. Germline CDR1 MDHEN, CDR2 SYDVKM. This CDR3 comprises 12 residues. In nucleotides, the CDR3 is TGTGCCAGCAGTGCGAACTACTACGAGCAGTACTTC. This codes for CASSANYYEQYF. The complete variable domain, with remaining parts taken from reference TRBV28 and TRBJ2-7, reads DVKVTQSSRYLVKRTGEKVFLECVQDMDHENMFWYRQDPGLGLRLIYFSYDVKMKEKGDIPEGYSVSREKKERFSLILESASTNQTSMYLCASSANYYEQYFGPGTRLTVT.

The CDR3 DNA is TGTGCCAGCAGAGAATCAGACAGGGGGACCTATGGCTACACCTTC. It specifies CASRESDRGTYGYTF. The V gene is TRBV6-5, the J gene TRBJ1-2, with 9 bases matching TRBD1. The CDR3 loop spans 15 amino acids. Germline V gene lookup returns CDR1 MNHEY and CDR2 SVGAGI. J was trimmed by 4 bases and V by 6 bases; bases with no gene match: 9.

This chain joins TRBV28 and TRBJ2-3; a weak D match, TRBD2 (5 bases). This CDR3 is built from 11 residues. Germline V gene lookup returns CDR1 MDHEN and CDR2 SYDVKM. The V end lost 5 bases, the J end lost 9 bases, and 9 bases lay between the germline ends. CDR3 loop: CASSLPGTQYF. The CDR3 region has the DNA TGTGCCAGCAGTCTACCGGGAACGCAGTATTTT.

The CDR3 DNA follows: TGTGCCAGCAGACAGGGGGGCGATCAGCCCCAGCATTTT. This sequence encodes CASRQGGDQPQHF. The rearrangement uses TRBV6-5 and TRBJ1-5; 8 bases agree with TRBD1. V lost 6 bases to trimming and J lost 5 bases; unmatched junction nucleotides: 3. The germline V gene has CDR1 MNHEY and CDR2 SVGAGI. This CDR3 comprises 13 residues.

This chain uses TRBV7-3 with TRBJ1-1, with a tentative D call TRBD1 (6 bases). CDR1 and CDR2 (germline): SGHTA, FQGTGA. The CDR3 spans 13 residues. Trimming took 2 bases from V and 5 from J, leaving 9 bases between them. The CDR3 spells CASSLERGTEAFF. In DNA, the CDR3 is TGTGCCAGCAGCTTAGAGAGGGGGACTGAAGCTTTCTTT.

A few counts support this clone. The V call is TRBV6-1, the J call TRBJ2-6; 7 bases map to TRBD1. Germline lookup yields CDR1 MNHNS and CDR2 SASEGT. The length of the CDR3 is 15 residues. With 3 bases clipped from V and 2 bases from J, the junction kept 1 base outside the gene matches. The CDR3 sequence is CASSEGQPGANVLTF. The CDR3 DNA is TGTGCCAGCAGTGAGGGACAGCCTGGGGCCAACGTCCTGACTTTC.

The genes are TRBV28 and TRBJ1-5; TRBD1 matches at 7 bases. Germline loops: CDR1 MDHEN, CDR2 SYDVKM. V lost 5 bases to trimming and J lost 1 base; unmatched junction nucleotides: 5. CDR3 length: 15 amino acids. The CDR3 loop is CASSPGRGSNQPQHF. The CDR3 coding sequence is TGTGCCAGCAGTCCCGGCAGGGGGAGCAATCAGCCCCAGCATTTT.

The chain is built from TRBV5-1 and TRBJ2-1; 11 nucleotides align to TRBD2. The germline V gene has CDR1 SGHRS and CDR2 YFSETQ. This CDR3 region has 15 residues. The junction had 8 bases not matched to a gene; V was cut back by 4 bases and J by 8 bases. Here the CDR3 reads CASSELAGVGYEQFF. CDR3 coding DNA: TGCGCCAGCAGCGAACTAGCGGGAGTAGGCTATGAGCAGTTCTTC. The entire variable domain, with the rest obtained from reference TRBV5-1 and TRBJ2-1, is as follows: KAGVTQTPRYLIKTRGQQVTLSCSPISGHRSVSWYQQTPGQGLQFLFEYFSETQRNKGNFPGRFSGRQFSNSRSEMNVSTLELGDSALYLCASSELAGVGYEQFFGPGTRLTVL.

CDR3: CASRDRGNTQYF. CDR3 coding DNA: TGTGCCAGCCGGGACAGGGGAAATACGCAGTATTTT. J is TRBJ2-3 and V is TRBV27; 10 nucleotides line up with TRBD1. CDR1 is MNHEY and CDR2 is SMNVEV in the germline V gene (reference sequence). J was trimmed by 7 bases and V by 8 bases; bases with no gene match: 3. This CDR3 comprises 12 residues.

The chain recombines TRBV9 with TRBJ2-2; 7 bases are shared with TRBD1. Looked up from germline, CDR1 is SGDLS and CDR2 is YYNGEE. Trimming removed 5 bases from V and 1 base from J; junction bases left unmatched: 5. The CDR3 is 15 residues long. CDR3 residues: CASREGTENTGELFF. The CDR3 DNA sequence: TGTGCCAGCAGAGAGGGGACAGAGAACACCGGGGAGCTGTTTTTT.

The genes are TRBV2 and TRBJ1-5; 7 bases align to TRBD1. J was trimmed by 6 bases and V by 6 bases; bases with no gene match: 8. This CDR3 is built from 14 residues. CDR1 and CDR2 from the germline V gene are SNHLY and FYNNEI. CDR3 loop: CASSYRQGGQPQHF. The CDR3 DNA is TGTGCCAGCAGCTACCGACAGGGTGGTCAGCCCCAGCATTTT.

Notes on this clone: The junction differs from germline at one of its ends, possibly a read error. The chain links TRBV18 to TRBJ2-1, with TRBD2 matching 14 bases. The CDR3 has 15 amino acids. Germline V gives CDR1 KGHSH, CDR2 LQKENI. The CDR3 loop is CASSSPGLAGDEQFF. CDR3 nucleotide sequence: TGTGCCAGCTCATCACCGGGACTAGCGGGAGATGAGCAGTTCTTC.

The chain employs TRBV27 and TRBJ2-7; a weak D match, TRBD1 (6 bases). Germline CDR1 and CDR2: MNHEY and SMNVEV (reference sequence). The V end lost 7 bases, the J end lost 1 base, and 17 bases lay between the germline ends. The CDR3 loop spans 15 amino acids. CDR3 amino acids: CASTMNRDGSYEQYF. CDR3 DNA: TGTGCCAGCACCATGAACAGGGATGGGTCCTACGAGCAGTACTTC.

The chain couples TRBV6-4 to TRBJ1-3; a weak D match, TRBD1 (5 bases). The CDR3 length is 16 residues. The V gene's germline CDR1 is MRHNA and CDR2 SNTAGT. V was shortened by 3 bases and J by 4 bases, with 16 bases between the two germline ends. CDR3 in DNA: TGTGCCAGCAGTGAGGTCAGGGCCTACCCCGGAAACACCATATATTTT. The encoded protein is CASSEVRAYPGNTIYF.

The CDR3 coding sequence is TGTGCCAGCAGTTTTCTAGCGGGCACAGATACGCAGTATTTT. Protein product: CASSFLAGTDTQYF. This rearrangement joins TRBV27 to TRBJ2-3; 7 nucleotides align to TRBD2. The CDR3 has 14 amino acids. V was clipped by 3 bases and J by 1 base; unmatched bases: 1. Germline CDR1 MNHEY, CDR2 SMNVEV (reference sequence).

The chain employs TRBV28 and TRBJ1-4, with 10 bases identical to TRBD1. The CDR3 totals 14 residues. The trim removed 7 bases at V and 3 bases at J, leaving 2 bases unmatched. Germline loops: CDR1 MDHEN, CDR2 SYDVKM. CDR3 DNA: TGTGCCAGCAAAGGGACAGGGGCTAATGAAAAACTGTTTTTT. The encoded protein is CASKGTGANEKLFF.

The chain is built from TRBV28 and TRBJ2-7, with TRBD1 identical over 9 bases. Trimming at V came to 6 bases and at J to 2 bases, leaving 11 bases not matched to a gene. CDR3 length: 16 residues. Germline V gene data show CDR1 as MDHEN and CDR2 as SYDVKM. CDR3 protein: CASRGQGIITAYEQYF. In DNA, the CDR3 is TGTGCCAGCAGAGGACAGGGGATAATAACGGCCTACGAGCAGTACTTC. The full variable domain, in which reference TRBV28 and TRBJ2-7 provide the parts outside the CDR3, is DVKVTQSSRYLVKRTGEKVFLECVQDMDHENMFWYRQDPGLGLRLIYFSYDVKMKEKGDIPEGYSVSREKKERFSLILESASTNQTSMYLCASRGQGIITAYEQYFGPGTRLTVT.

The V call is TRBV6-1, the J call TRBJ2-3; maybe TRBD1 (7 bases). Germline lookup yields CDR1 MNHNS and CDR2 SASEGT. This CDR3 spans 15 amino acids. V lost 6 bases and J lost 9, with 22 bases in between. CDR3 region: CASRALSGGGGTQYF. The CDR3 region has the DNA TGTGCCAGCAGGGCTTTGTCCGGAGGGGGCGGAACGCAGTATTTT.

Concerning this clone itself: The same CDR3 also results from other DNA sequences found in this sample. V usage is TRBV7-2 and J usage is TRBJ2-6, with D unresolved. Trimming removed 7 bases at V and 1 base at J, with 5 bases between. Germline lookup yields CDR1 SGHTA and CDR2 FQGNSA. There are 13 residues in the CDR3. CDR3 sequence reads: CASTSSGANVLTF. CDR3 DNA sequence: TGTGCCAGCACTTCGTCTGGGGCCAACGTCCTGACTTTC.

V gene TRBV4-1 combines with J gene TRBJ2-2; 11 bases map to TRBD2. This CDR3 has 17 amino acids. V lost 0 bases to trimming and J lost 13 bases; unmatched junction nucleotides: 13. The V gene's germline CDR1 is MGHRA and CDR2 YSYEKL. The CDR3 DNA follows: TGCGCCAGCAGCCAAGACTTAGCGGGGGGGCTGATTGCGGGGCTGTTTTTT. This sequence encodes CASSQDLAGGLIAGLFF.

V usage is TRBV5-4 and J usage is TRBJ1-5, with 7 bases matching TRBD1. This CDR3 has 15 residues. Per germline, CDR1 SGHNT and CDR2 YYREEE (reference sequence). The V and J ends lost 0 bases and 2 bases, in that order; junction bases with no gene match: 2. CDR3 sequence (DNA): TGTGCCAGCAGCTTGGGGCAGGGGGGCAATCAGCCCCAGCATTTT. It codes for CASSLGQGGNQPQHF.

The chain couples TRBV30 to TRBJ2-2; TRBD2 might be the D (5 bases). The CDR3 totals 15 residues. Trimming left V 2 bases short and J 6 bases short, with 16 bases between. In germline, CDR1 is GTSNPN, CDR2 SVGIG (reference sequence). This chain's CDR3 is CAWSPLATIAGELFF. The CDR3 DNA follows: TGTGCCTGGAGTCCGCTAGCTACCATAGCCGGGGAGCTGTTTTTT.

The chain has TRBV6-1 and TRBJ2-3; a weak D match, TRBD2 (6 bases). V lost 5 bases, J lost 10 bases, and 10 bases lay in between. CDR3 length: 11 residues. Germline V gene data show CDR1 as MNHNS and CDR2 as SASEGT. The DNA of the CDR3 is TGTGCCAGCAGTTCCCCGGGGGCGCAGTATTTT. It codes for CASSSPGAQYF.